This T cell receptor beta chain was sequenced during a study of response to subunit inactivated influenza vaccine. Study findings and constraints: Few new T cells, the authors suggested, are recruited by each seasonal influenza vaccination.

One entry per CDR3 protein, called by TCRdb with MiXCR from the RT-PCR reads. The table includes hundreds of thousands of distinct CDR3 sequences, approximately 15% detected once. There are many counts of this clonotype. Its antigen is still unknown. V was cut by 5 bases and J by 8 bases, with 21 bases left in between. This CDR3 contains 16 residues. V and J are TRBV12-3 or TRBV12-4 and TRBJ1-4; possible D gene TRBD1, 6 bases. The clonotype was recovered from a man between 50 and 59 years old who received an inactivated influenza vaccine. The specimen comprised PBMCs from blood, sampled less than 15 days before vaccination. CDR3 DNA sequence: TGTGCCAGCAGTGGACAACAGGGCGGTGGTAGGGAAAAACTGTTTTTT. This gives the protein CASSGQQGGGREKLFF.